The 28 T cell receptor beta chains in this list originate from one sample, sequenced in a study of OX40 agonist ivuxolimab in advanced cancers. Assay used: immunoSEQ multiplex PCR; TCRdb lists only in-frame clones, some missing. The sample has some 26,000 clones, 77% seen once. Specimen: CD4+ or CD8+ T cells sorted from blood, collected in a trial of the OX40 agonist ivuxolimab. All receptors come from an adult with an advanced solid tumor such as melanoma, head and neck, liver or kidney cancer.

CDR3 in amino acids: CASSLGVRGYTF. The CDR3, as DNA: TGTGCCAGCAGCTTAGGCGTTAGGGGCTACACCTTC. The chain is built from TRBV7-2 and TRBJ1-2; D unresolved. The CDR3 consists of 12 residues. Trimming shortened V by 1 base and J by 8 bases, and 8 bases separated the two germline ends. Germline CDR1 SGHTA, CDR2 FQGNSA.

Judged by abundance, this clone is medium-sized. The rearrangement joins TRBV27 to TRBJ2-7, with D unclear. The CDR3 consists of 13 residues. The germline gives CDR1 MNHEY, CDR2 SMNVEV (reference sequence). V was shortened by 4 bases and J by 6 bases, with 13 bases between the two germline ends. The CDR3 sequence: CASSWHRSAEQYF. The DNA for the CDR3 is TGTGCCAGCAGTTGGCACCGCTCTGCCGAGCAGTACTTC.

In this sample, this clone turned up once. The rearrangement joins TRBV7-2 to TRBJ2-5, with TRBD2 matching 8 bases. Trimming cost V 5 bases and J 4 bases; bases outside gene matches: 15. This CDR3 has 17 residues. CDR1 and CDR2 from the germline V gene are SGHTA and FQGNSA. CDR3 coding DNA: TGTGCCAGCAGCGGCCCCGCGGGACTAGTAGGAGGAGAGACCCAGTACTTC. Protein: CASSGPAGLVGGETQYF.

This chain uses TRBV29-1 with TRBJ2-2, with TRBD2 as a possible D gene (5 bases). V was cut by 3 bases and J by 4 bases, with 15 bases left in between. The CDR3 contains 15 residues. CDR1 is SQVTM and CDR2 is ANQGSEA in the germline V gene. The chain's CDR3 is CSVDGGGSITGELFF. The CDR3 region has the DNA TGCAGCGTTGACGGTGGAGGTAGTATCACCGGGGAGCTGTTTTTT.

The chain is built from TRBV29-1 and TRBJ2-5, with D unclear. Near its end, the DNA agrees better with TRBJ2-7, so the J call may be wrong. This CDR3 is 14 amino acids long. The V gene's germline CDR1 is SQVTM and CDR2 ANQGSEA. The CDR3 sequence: CSVEDRHSSYEQYF. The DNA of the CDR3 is TGCAGCGTTGAAGATAGGCACAGTAGCTACGAGCAGTACTTC.

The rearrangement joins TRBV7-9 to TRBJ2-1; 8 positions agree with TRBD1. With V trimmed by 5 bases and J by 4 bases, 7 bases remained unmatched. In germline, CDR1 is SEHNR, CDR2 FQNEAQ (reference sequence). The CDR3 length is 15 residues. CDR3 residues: CASSPGQGTYNEQFF. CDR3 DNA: TGTGCCAGCAGCCCAGGACAGGGCACTTACAATGAGCAGTTCTTC. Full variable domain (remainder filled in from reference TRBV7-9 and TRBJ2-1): DTGVSQNPRHKITKRGQNVTFRCDPISEHNRLYWYRQTLGQGPEFLTYFQNEAQLEKSRLLSDRFSAERPKGSFSTLEIQRTEQGDSAMYLCASSPGQGTYNEQFFGPGTRLTVL.

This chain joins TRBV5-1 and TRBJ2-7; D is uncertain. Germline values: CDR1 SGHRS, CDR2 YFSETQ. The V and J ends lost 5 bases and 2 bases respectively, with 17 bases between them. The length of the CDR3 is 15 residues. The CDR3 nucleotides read TGCGCCAGCAGTCCTACGGTAGAGGCAACCTACGAGCAGTACTTC. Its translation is CASSPTVEATYEQYF.

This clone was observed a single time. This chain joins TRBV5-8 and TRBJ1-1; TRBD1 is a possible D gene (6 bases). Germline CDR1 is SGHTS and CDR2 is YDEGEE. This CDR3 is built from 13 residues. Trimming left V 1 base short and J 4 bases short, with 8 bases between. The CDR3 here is CASSLRGSTEAFF. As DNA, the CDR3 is TGTGCCAGCAGCTTGAGGGGGAGCACTGAAGCTTTCTTT. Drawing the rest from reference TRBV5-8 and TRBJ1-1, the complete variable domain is EAGVTQSPTHLIKTRGQQATLRCSPISGHTSVYWYQQALGLGLQFLLWYDEGEERNRGNFPPRFSGRQFPNYSSELNVNALELEDSALYLCASSLRGSTEAFFGQGTRLTVV.

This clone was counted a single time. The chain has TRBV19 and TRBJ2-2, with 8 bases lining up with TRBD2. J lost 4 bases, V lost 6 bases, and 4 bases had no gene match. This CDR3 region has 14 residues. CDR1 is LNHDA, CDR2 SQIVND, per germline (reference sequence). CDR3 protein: CASRKRGTTGELFF. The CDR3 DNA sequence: TGTGCCAGTAGGAAGCGGGGGACCACCGGGGAGCTGTTTTTT.

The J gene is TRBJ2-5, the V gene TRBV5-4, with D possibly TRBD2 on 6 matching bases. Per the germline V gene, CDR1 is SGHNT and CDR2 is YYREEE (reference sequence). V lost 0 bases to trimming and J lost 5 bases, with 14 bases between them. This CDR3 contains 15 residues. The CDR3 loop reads CASSLETRVGETQYF. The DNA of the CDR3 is TGTGCCAGCAGCTTGGAGACTAGAGTAGGGGAGACCCAGTACTTC.

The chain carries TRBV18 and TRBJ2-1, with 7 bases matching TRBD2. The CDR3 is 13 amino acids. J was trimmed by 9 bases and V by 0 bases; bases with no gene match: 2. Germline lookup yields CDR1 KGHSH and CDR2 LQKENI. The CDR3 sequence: CASSPPTGGEQFF. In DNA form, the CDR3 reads TGTGCCAGCTCACCACCGACGGGAGGTGAGCAGTTCTTC.

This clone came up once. CDR3 bases: TGTGCCAGCAGCAAACAGGGGGCCGGGGAGACCCAGTACTTC. Translating it yields CASSKQGAGETQYF. The chain is built from TRBV7-8 and TRBJ2-5; 9 bases fit TRBD1. The J segment lost 5 bases and the V segment lost 5 bases, leaving 6 bases of the junction unmatched. CDR1 is SGHVS and CDR2 is FQNEAQ in the germline V gene. This CDR3 contains 14 residues.

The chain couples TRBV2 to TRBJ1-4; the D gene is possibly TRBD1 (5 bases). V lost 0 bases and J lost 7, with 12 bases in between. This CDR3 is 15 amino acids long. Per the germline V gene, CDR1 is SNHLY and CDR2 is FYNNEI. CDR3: CASSEAQGRIEKLFF. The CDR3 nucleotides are TGTGCCAGCAGTGAAGCGCAGGGTAGAATTGAAAAACTGTTTTTT.

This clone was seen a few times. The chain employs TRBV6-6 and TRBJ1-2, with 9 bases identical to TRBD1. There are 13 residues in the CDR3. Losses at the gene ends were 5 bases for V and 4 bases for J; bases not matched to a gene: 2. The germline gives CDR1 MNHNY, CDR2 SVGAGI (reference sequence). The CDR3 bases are TGTGCCAGCAGTACAGGGGGCGGCTATGGCTACACCTTC. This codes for CASSTGGGYGYTF.

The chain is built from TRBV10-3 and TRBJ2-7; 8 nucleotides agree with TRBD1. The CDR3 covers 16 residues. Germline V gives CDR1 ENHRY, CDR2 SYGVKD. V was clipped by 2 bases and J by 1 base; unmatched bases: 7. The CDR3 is CAISEPDRVASYEQYF. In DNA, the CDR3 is TGTGCCATCAGTGAGCCGGACAGGGTAGCTTCCTACGAGCAGTACTTC.

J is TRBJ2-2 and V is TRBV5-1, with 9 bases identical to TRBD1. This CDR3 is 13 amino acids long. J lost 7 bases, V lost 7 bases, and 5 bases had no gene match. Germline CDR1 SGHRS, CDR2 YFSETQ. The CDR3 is CASAQGASGELFF. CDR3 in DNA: TGCGCCAGCGCACAGGGGGCCAGCGGGGAGCTGTTTTTT.

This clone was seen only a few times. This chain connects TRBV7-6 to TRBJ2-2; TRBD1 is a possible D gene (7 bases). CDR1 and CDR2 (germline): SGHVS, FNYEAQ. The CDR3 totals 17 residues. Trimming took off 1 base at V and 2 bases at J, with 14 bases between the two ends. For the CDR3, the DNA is TGTGCCAGCAGCTTAGAGGGCGGGACAGCTAACACCGGGGAGCTGTTTTTT. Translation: CASSLEGGTANTGELFF.

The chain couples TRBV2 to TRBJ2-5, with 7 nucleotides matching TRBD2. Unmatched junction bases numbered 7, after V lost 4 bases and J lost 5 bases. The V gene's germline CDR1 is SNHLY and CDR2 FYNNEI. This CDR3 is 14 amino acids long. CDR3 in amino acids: CASSVASGWETQYF. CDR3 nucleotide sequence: TGTGCCAGCAGTGTGGCTAGCGGCTGGGAGACCCAGTACTTC.

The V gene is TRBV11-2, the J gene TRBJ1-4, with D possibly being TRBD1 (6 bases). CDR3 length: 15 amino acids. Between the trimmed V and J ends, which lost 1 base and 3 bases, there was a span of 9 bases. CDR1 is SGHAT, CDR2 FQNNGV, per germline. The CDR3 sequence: CASSLGGHSNEKLFF. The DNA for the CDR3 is TGTGCCAGCAGCTTAGGGGGACACTCTAATGAAAAACTGTTTTTT.

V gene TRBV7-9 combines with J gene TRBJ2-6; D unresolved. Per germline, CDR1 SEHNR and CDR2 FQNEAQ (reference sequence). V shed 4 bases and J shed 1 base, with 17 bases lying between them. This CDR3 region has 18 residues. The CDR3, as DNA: TGTGCCAGCAGCTACACACGAGGTGTGGGGTCTGGGGCCAACGTCCTGACTTTC. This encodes CASSYTRGVGSGANVLTF. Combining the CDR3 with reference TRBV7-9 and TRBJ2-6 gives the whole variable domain DTGVSQNPRHKITKRGQNVTFRCDPISEHNRLYWYRQTLGQGPEFLTYFQNEAQLEKSRLLSDRFSAERPKGSFSTLEIQRTEQGDSAMYLCASSYTRGVGSGANVLTFGAGSRLTVL.

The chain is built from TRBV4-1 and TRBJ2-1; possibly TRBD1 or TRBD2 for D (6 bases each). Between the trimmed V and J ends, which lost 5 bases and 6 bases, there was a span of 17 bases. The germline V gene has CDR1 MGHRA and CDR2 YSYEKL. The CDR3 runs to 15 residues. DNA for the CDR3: TGCGCCAGCAGCTTAGGGGGGTCTATGGTCAATGAGCAGTTCTTC. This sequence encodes CASSLGGSMVNEQFF.

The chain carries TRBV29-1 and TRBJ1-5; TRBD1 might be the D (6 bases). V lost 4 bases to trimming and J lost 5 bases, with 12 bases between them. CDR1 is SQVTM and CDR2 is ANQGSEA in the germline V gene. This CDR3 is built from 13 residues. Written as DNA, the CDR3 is TGCAGCGTTGCCGGGGGCGCGGATCAGCCCCAGCATTTT. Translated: CSVAGGADQPQHF.

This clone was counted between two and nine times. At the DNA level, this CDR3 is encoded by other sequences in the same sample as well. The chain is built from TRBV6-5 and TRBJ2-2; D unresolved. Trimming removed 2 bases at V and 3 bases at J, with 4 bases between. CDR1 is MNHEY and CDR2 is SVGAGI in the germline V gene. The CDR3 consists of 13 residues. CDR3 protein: CASSYQDTGELFF. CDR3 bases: TGTGCCAGCAGTTACCAAGACACCGGGGAGCTGTTTTTT.

The CDR3 here is CASSRGAWTSENEQFF. The DNA for the CDR3 is TGTGCCAGTAGCAGGGGTGCGTGGACTAGCGAAAATGAGCAGTTCTTC. V gene TRBV19 combines with J gene TRBJ2-1; 9 bases line up with TRBD2. V shed 6 bases, J shed 7 bases, and the junction held 13 bases outside the gene matches. The CDR3 loop spans 16 amino acids. Germline loops: CDR1 LNHDA, CDR2 SQIVND (reference sequence).

The CDR3 loop is CASSYSGDGNSPLHF. CDR3 DNA: TGTGCCAGCAGTTACTCCGGGGATGGTAATTCACCCCTCCACTTT. The rearrangement links TRBV6-6 to TRBJ1-6; D is ambiguous. The length of the CDR3 is 15 residues. With 0 bases removed from V and 6 bases from J, the gap between germline ends came to 9 bases. CDR1 is MNHNY, CDR2 SVGAGI, per germline (reference sequence).

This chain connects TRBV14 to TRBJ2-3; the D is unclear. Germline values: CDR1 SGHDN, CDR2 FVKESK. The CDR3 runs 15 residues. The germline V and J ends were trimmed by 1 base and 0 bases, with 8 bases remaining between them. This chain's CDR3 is CASSQVQRSTDTQYF. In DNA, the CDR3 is TGTGCCAGCAGCCAAGTGCAAAGGAGCACAGATACGCAGTATTTT.

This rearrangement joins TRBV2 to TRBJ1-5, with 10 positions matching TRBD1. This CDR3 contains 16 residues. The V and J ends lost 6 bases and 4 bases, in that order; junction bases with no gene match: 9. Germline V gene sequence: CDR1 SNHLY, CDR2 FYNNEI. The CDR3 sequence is CASSPPGQGWNQPQHF. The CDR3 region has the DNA TGTGCCAGCAGCCCTCCGGGACAGGGGTGGAATCAGCCCCAGCATTTT.

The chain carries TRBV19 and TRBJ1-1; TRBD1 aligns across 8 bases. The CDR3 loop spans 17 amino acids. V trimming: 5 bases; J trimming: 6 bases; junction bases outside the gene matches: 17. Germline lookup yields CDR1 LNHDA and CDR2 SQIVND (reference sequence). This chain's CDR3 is CASSPSMADREKAEAFF. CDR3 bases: TGTGCCAGTAGTCCAAGCATGGCGGACAGGGAAAAGGCTGAAGCTTTCTTT.